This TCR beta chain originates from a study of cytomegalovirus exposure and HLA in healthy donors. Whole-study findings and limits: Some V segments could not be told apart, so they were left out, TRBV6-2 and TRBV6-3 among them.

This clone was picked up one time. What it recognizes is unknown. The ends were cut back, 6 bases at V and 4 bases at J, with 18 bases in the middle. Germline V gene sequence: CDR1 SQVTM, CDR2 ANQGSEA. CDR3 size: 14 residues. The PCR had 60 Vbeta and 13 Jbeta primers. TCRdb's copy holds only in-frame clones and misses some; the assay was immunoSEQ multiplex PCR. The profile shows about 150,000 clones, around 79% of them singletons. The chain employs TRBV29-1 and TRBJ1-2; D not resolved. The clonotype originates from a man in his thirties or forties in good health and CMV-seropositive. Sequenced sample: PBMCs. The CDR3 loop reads CSVPVSVTLYGYTF. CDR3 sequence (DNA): TGCAGCGTCCCGGTCAGCGTCACCCTCTATGGCTACACCTTC.